Many counts were recorded for the clone carrying this T cell receptor beta chain. The CDR3 has 14 amino acids. Trimming took 3 bases from V and 10 from J, leaving 17 bases between them. The data stem from a study of T-cell reconstitution after alpha-beta-depleted transplantation in children. Unique molecular identifiers were incorporated during preparation of the TCRbeta library. Using its own MiXCR run on the PCR reads, TCRdb lists one record per CDR3 protein. The sample includes 300,000 to 400,000 distinct CDR3 sequences, roughly 17% of them seen just once. Sample: PBMCs, mostly from graft donor cells, taken 360 days after TCRalphabeta/CD19-depleted stem cell transplant. The source of this sequence is a male patient aged 2 to 9 who had a stem cell transplant for acute lymphoblastic leukemia, so the T cells may come from the graft donor. The chain combines TRBV12-3 or TRBV12-4 with TRBJ2-3, with a possible D match to TRBD2 (6 bases). CDR3 region: CASSFRRDHSAQYF. The DNA of the CDR3 is TGTGCCAGCAGTTTTCGGCGGGACCACTCAGCGCAGTATTTT.